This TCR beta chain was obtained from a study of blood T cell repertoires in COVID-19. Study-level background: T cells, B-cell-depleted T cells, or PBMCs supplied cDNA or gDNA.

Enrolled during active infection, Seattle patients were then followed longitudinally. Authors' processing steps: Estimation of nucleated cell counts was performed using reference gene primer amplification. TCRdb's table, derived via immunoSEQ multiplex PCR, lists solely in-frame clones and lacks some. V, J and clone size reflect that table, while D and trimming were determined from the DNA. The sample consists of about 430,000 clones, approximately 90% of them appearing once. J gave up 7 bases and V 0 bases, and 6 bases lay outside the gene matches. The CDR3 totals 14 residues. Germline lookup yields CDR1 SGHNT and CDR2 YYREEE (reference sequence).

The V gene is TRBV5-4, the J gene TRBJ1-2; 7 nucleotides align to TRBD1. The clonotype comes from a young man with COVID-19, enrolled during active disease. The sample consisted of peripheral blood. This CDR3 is CASSLETGEGGYTF. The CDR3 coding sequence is TGTGCCAGCAGCTTGGAAACAGGGGAAGGTGGCTACACCTTC.